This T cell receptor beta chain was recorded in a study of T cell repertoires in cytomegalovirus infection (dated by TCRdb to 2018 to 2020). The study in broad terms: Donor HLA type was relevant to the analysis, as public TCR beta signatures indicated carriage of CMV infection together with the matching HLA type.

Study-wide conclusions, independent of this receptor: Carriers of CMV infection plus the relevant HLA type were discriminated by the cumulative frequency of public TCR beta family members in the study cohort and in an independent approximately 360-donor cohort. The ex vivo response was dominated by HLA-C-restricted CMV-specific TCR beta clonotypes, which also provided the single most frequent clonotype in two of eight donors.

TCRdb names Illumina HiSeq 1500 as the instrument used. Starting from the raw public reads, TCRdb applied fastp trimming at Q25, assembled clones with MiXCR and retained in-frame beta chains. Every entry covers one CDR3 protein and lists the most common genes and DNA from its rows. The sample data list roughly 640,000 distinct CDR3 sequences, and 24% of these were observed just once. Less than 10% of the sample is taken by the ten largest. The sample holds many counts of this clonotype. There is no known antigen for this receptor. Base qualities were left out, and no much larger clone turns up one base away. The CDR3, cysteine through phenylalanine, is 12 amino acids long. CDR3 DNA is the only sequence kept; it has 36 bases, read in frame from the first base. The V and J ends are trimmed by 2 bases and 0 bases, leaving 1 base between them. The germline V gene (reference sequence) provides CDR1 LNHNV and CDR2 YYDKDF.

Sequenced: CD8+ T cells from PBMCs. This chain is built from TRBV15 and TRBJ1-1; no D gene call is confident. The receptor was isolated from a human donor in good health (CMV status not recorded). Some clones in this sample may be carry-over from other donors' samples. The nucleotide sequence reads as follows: TGTGCCACCAGCAGATTGAACACTGAAGCTTTCTTT. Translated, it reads CATSRLNTEAFF.